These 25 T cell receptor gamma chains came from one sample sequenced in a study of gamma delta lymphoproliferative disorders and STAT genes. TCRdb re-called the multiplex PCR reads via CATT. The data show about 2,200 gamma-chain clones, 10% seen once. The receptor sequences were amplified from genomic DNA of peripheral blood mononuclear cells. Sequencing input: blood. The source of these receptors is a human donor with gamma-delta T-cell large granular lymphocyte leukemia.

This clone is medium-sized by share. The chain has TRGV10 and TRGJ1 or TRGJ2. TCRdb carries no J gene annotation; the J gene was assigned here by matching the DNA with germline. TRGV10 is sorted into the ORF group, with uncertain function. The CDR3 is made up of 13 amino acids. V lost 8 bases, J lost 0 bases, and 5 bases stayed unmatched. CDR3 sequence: CAAWDRNYYKKLF. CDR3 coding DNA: TGTGCTGCGTGGGATAGGAATTATTATAAGAAACTCTTT.

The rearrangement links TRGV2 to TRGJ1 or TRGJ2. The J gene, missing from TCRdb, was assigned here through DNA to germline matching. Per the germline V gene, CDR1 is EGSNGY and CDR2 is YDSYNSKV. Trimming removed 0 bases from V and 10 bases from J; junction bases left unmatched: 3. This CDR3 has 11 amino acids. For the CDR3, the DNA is TGTGCCACCTGGGACGGGCCAAAGAAACTCTTT. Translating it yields CATWDGPKKLF.

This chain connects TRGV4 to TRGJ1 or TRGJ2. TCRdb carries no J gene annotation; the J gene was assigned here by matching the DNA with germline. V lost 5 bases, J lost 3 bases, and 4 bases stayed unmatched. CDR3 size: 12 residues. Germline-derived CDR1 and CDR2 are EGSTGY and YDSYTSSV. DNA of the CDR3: TGTGCCACCTGGGGTTTTTATTATAAGAAACTCTTT. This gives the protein CATWGFYYKKLF.

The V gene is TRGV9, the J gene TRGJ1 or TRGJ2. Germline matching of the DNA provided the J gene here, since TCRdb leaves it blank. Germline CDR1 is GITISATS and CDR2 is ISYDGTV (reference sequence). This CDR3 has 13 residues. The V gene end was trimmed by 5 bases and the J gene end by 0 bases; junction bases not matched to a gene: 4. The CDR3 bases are TGTGCCTTGTGGGCGCCGAATTATTATAAGAAACTCTTT. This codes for CALWAPNYYKKLF.

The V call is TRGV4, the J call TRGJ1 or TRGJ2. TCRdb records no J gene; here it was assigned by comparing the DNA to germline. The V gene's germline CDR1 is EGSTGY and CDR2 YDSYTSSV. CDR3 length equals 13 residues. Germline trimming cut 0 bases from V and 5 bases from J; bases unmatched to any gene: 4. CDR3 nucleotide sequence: TGTGCCACCTGGGATGGGCCCCATTATAAGAAACTCTTT. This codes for CATWDGPHYKKLF.

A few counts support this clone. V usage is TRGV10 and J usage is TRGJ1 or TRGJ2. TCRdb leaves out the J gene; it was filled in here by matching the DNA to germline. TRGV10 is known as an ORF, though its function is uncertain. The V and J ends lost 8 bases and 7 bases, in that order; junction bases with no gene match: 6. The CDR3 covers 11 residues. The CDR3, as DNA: TGTGCTGCGTGGGAGCCATATAAGAAACTCTTT. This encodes CAAWEPYKKLF.

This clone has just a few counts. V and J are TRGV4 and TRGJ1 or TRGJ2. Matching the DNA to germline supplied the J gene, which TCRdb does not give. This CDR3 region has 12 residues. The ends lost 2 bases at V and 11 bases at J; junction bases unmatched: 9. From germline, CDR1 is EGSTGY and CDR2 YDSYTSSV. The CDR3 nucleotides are TGTGCCACCTGGGATGTAGAGTTTGAGAAACTCTTT. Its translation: CATWDVEFEKLF.

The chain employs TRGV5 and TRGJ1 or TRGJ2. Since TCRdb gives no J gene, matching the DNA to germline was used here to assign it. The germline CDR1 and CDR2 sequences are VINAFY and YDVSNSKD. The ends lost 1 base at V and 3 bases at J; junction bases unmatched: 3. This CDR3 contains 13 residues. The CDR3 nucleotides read TGTGCCACCTGGGACAGATTTTATTATAAGAAACTCTTT. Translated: CATWDRFYYKKLF.

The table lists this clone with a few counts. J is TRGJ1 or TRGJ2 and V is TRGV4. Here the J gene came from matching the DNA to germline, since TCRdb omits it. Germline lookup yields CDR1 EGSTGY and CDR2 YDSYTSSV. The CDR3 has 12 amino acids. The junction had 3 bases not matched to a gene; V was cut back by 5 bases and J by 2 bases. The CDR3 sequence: CATWVYYYKKLF. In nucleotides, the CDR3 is TGTGCCACCTGGGTGTATTATTATAAGAAACTCTTT.

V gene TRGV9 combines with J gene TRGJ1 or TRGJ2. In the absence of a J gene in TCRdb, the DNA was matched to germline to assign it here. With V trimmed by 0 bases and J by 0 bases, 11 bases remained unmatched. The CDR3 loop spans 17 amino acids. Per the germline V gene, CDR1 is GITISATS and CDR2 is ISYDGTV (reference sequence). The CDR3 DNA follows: TGTGCCTTGTGGGAGGTGCCTAGGGGAAAGAATTATTATAAGAAACTCTTT. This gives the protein CALWEVPRGKNYYKKLF.

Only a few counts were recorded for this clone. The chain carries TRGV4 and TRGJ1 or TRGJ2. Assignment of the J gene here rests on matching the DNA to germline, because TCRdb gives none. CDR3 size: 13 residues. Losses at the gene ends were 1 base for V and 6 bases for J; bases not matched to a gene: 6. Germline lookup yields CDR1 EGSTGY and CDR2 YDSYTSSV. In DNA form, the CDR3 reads TGTGCCACCTGGGATGGCCCGTGTTATAAGAAACTCTTT. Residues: CATWDGPCYKKLF.

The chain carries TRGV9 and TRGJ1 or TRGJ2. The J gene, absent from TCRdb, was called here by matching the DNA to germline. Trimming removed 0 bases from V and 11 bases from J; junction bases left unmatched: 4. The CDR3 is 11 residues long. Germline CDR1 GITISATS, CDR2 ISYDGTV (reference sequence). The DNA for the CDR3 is TGTGCCTTGTGGGAGGTGCGGGAGAAACTCTTT. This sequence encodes CALWEVREKLF.

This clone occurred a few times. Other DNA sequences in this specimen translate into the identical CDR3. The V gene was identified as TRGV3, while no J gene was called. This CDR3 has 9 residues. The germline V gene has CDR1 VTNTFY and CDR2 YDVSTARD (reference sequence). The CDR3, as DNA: TGTGCCACCTGGGACAGGCAGTTTTTT. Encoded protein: CATWDRQFF.

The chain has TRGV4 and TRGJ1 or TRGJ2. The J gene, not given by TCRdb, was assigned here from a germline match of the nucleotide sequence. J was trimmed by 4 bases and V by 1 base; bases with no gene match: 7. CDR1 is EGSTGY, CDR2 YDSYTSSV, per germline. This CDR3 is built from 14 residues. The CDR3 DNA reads TGTGCCACCTGGGATGGCCCCTACTATTATAAGAAACTCTTT. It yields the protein CATWDGPYYYKKLF.

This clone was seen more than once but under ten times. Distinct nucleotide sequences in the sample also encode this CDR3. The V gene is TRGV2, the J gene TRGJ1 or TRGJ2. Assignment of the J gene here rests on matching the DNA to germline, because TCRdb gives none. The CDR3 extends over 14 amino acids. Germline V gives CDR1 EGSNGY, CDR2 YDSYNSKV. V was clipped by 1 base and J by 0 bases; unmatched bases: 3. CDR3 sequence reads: CATWDGSNYYKKLF. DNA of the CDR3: TGTGCCACCTGGGACGGTTCGAATTATTATAAGAAACTCTTT.

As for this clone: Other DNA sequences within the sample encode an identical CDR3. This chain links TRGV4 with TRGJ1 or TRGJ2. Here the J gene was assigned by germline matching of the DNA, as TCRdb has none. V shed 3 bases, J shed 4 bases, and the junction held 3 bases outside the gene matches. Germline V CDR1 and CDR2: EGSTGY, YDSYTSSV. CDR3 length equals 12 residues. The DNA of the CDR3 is TGTGCCACCTGGGATTCGTATTATAAGAAACTCTTT. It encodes CATWDSYYKKLF.

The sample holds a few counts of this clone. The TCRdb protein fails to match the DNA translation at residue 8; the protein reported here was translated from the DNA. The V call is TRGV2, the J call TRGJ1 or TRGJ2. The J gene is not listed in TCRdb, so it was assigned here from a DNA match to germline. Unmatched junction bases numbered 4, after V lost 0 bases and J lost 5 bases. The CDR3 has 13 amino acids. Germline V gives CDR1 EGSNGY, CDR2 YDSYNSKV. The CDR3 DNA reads TGTGCCACCTGGGACGGGCTTAATTATAAGAAACTCTTT. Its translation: CATWDGLNYKKLF.

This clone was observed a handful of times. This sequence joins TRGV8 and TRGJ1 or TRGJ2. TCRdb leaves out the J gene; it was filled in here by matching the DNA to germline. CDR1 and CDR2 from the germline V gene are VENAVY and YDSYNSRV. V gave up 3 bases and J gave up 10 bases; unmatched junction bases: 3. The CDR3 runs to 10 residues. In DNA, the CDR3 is TGTGCCACCTGGGATGCGAAGAAACTCTTT. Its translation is CATWDAKKLF.

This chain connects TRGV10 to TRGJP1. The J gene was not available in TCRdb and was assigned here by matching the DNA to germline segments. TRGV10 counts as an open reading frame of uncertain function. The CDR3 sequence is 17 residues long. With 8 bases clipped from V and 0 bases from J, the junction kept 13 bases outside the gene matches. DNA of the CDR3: TGTGCTGCGTGGGATCCATGTCTAGATACCACTGGTTGGTTCAAGATATTT. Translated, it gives CAAWDPCLDTTGWFKIF.

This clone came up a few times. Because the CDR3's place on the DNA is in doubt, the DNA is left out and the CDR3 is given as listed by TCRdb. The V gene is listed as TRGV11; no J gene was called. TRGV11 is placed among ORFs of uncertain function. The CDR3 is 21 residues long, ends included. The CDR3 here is CTTVPAGLGTLMIKIGNKKLF.

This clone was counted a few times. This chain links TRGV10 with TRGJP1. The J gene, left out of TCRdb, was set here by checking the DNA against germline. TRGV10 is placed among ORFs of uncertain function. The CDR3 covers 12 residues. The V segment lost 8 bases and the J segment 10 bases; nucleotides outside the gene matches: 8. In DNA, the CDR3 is TGTGCTGCGTGGGCCTTGGTTTGGTTCAAGATATTT. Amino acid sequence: CAAWALVWFKIF.

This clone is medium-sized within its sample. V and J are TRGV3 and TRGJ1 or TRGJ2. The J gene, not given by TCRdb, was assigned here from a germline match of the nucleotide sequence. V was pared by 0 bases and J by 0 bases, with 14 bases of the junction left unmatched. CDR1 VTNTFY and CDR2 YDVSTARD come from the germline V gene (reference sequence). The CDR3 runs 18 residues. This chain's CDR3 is CATWDRRGRILNYYKKLF. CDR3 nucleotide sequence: TGTGCCACCTGGGACAGGCGGGGACGGATCCTGAATTATTATAAGAAACTCTTT.

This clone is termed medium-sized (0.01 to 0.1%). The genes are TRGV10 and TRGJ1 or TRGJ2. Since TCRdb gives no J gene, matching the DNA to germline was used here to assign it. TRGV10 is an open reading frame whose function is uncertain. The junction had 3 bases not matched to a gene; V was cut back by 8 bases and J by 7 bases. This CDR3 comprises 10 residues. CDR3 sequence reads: CAAWNYKKLF. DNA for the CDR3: TGTGCTGCGTGGAACTATAAGAAACTCTTT.

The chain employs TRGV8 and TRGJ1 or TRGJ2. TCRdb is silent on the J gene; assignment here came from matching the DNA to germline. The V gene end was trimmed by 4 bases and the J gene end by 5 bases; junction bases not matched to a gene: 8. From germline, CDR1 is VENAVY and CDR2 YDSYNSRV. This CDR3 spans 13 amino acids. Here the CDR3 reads CATWDRLDYKKLF. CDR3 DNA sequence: TGTGCCACCTGGGACCGATTGGATTATAAGAAACTCTTT.

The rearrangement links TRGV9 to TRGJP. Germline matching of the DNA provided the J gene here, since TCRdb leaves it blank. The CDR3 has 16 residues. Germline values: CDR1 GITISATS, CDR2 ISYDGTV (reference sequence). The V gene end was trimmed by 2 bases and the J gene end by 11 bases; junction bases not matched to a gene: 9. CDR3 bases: TGTGCCTTGTGGGAGGATGAGAAGGTGGGCAAAAAAATCAAGGTATTT. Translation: CALWEDEKVGKKIKVF.